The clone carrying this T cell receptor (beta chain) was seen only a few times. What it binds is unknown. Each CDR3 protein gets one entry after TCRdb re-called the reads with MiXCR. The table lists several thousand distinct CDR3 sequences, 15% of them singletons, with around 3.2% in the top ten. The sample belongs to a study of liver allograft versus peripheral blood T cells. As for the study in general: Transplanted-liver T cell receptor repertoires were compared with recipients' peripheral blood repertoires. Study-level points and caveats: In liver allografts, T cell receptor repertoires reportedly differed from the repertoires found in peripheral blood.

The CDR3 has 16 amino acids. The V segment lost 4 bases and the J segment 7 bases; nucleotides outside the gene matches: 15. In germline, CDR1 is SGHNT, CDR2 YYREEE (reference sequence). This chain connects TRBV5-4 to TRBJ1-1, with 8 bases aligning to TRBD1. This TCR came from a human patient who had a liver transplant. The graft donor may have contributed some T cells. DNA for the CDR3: TGTGCCAGCAGCACATTGACCAGGGGGCGAAACGTTGAAGCTTTCTTT. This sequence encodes CASSTLTRGRNVEAFF.